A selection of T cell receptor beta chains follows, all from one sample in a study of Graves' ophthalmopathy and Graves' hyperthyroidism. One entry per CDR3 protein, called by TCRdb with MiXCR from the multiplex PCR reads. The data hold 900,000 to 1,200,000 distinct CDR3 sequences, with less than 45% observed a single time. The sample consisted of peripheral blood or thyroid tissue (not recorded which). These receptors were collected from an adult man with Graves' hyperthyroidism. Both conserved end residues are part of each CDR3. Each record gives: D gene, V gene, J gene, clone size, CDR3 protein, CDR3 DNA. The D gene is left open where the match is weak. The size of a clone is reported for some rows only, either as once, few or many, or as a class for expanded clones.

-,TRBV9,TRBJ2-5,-,CASSVTGRPGETQYF,TGTGCCAGCAGCGTCACGGGGCGCCCAGGGGAGACCCAGTACTTC
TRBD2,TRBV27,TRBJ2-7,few,CASTPLAGTLGEQYF,TGTGCCAGCACCCCACTAGCGGGCACCCTAGGCGAGCAGTACTTC
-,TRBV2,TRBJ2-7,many,CASSEVPLRQYF,TGTGCCAGCAGTGAAGTCCCTCTAAGGCAGTACTTC
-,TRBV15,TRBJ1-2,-,CASSLSGVPNYGYTF,TGTGCCAGCAGTTTATCAGGGGTCCCAAACTATGGCTACACCTTC
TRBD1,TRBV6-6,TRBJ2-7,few,CASSYTGTEAYEQYF,TGTGCCAGCAGTTACACCGGGACAGAAGCCTACGAGCAGTACTTC
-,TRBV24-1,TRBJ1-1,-,CATSDEWEGYTEAFF,TGTGCCACCAGTGACGAATGGGAGGGGTACACTGAAGCTTTCTTT
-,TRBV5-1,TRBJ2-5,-,CASRPLGETQYF,TGCGCCAGCCGCCCCCTCGGGGAGACCCAGTACTTC
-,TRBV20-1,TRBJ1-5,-,CSASGVFQETQHF,TGCAGTGCTAGCGGGGTATTTCAAGAGACCCAGCATTTT
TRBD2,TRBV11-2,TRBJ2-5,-,CASSLDRTSSETQYF,TGTGCCAGCAGCTTAGATCGGACTAGTTCCGAGACCCAGTACTTC
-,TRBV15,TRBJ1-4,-,CATSGPTRVTGDNEKLFF,TGTGCCACCAGCGGCCCGACCCGGGTGACAGGTGATAATGAAAAACTGTTTTTT
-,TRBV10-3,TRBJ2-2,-,CAISAAENTGELFF,TGTGCCATCAGTGCGGCAGAGAACACTGGGGAGCTGTTTTTT
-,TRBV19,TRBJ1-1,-,CASKAADSMNTEASF,TGTGCCAGTAAAGCGGCTGATTCTATGAACACTGAAGCTTCCTTT
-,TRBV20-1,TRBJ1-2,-,CSASFAGGQENYGYTF,TGCAGTGCTAGTTTCGCGGGGGGGCAAGAGAACTATGGCTACACCTTC
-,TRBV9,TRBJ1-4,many,CASSLLQGTGGEKLFF,TGTGCCAGCAGCTTGCTACAAGGGACCGGAGGTGAAAAACTGTTTTTT
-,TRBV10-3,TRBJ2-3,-,CAISDRGGGGTDTQYF,TGTGCCATCAGTGATCGAGGTGGGGGAGGCACAGATACGCAGTATTTT
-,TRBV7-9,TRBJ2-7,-,CASSFRDPYEQYF,TGTGCCAGCAGCTTCCGGGACCCTTACGAGCAGTACTTC
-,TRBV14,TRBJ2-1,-,CASSQVKVLPYNEQFF,TGTGCCAGCAGCCAAGTTAAGGTTTTGCCCTACAATGAGCAGTTCTTC
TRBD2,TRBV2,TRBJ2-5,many,CASRVLAGVQETQYF,TGTGCCAGCAGGGTACTAGCGGGGGTTCAAGAGACCCAGTACTTC
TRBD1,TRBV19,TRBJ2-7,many,CASSRDSPYEQYF,TGTGCCAGTAGTAGGGACAGCCCCTACGAGCAGTACTTC
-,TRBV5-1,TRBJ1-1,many,CASSQGQKNTEAFF,TGCGCCAGCAGTCAGGGGCAAAAGAACACTGAAGCTTTCTTT
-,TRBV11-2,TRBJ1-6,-,CASSFRWTGVNSPLHF,TGTGCCAGCAGCTTTAGATGGACGGGGGTCAATTCACCCCTCCACTTT
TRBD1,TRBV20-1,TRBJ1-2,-,CSATAQGGDYGYTF,TGCAGTGCTACGGCCCAGGGGGGGGACTATGGCTACACCTTC
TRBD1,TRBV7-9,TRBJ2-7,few,CASSYRSDSGTGFDEQYF,TGTGCCAGCAGTTATCGGTCCGATTCCGGGACAGGGTTCGACGAGCAGTACTTC
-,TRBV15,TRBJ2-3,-,CATSRDASLPETSTDTQYF,TGTGCCACCAGCAGAGACGCGTCGCTTCCGGAAACTAGCACAGATACGCAGTATTTT
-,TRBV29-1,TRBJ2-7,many,CSVDLGRVSEQYF,TGCAGCGTTGACCTCGGCAGGGTTTCCGAGCAGTACTTC
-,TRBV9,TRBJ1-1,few,CASSLTGRMIPEAFF,TGTGCCAGCAGTCTTACCGGGAGGATGATCCCTGAAGCTTTCTTT
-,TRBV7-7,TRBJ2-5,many,CASSLEASLSKETQYF,TGTGCCAGCAGCTTAGAGGCCAGCCTGTCCAAAGAGACCCAGTACTTC
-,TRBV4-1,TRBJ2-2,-,CASSQAGVGELFF,TGCGCCAGCAGTCAAGCTGGGGTCGGGGAGCTGTTTTTT
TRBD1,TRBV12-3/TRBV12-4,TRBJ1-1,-,CASSWPGQGGTEAFF,TGTGCCAGCAGTTGGCCGGGACAGGGTGGCACTGAAGCTTTCTTT
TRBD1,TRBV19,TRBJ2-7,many,CASSRPDRGSYEQYF,TGTGCCAGTAGTAGACCGGACAGGGGGTCCTACGAGCAGTACTTC
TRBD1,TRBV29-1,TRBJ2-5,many,CSVGPGQETQETQYF,TGCAGCGTCGGACCGGGACAGGAGACCCAAGAGACCCAGTACTTC
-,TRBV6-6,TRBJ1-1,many,CASSTQGYTEAFF,TGTGCCAGCAGCACCCAGGGGTACACTGAAGCTTTCTTT
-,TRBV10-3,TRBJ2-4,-,CAISESGLNIQYF,TGTGCCATCAGTGAGTCGGGCTTGAACATTCAGTACTTC
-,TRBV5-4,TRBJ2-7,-,CASSGSGGYYEQYF,TGTGCCAGCAGCGGAAGCGGAGGGTACTACGAGCAGTACTTC
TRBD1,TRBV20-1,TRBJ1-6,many,CSARDSGSPLHF,TGCAGTGCCCGGGACAGCGGGTCACCCCTCCACTTT
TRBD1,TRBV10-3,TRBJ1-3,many,CATGGQEGNTIYF,TGTGCCACGGGCGGACAGGAGGGAAACACCATATATTTT
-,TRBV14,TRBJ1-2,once,CASSQDVPNGGYTF,TGTGCCAGCAGCCAAGATGTCCCAAATGGTGGCTACACCTTC
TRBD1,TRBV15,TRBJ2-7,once,CATSRGGTGEQYF,TGTGCCACCAGCAGAGGCGGGACAGGCGAGCAGTACTTC
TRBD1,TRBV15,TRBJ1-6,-,CATSRGGTGTRSPLHF,TGTGCCACCAGCAGGGGCGGGACAGGGACGAGATCACCCCTCCACTTT
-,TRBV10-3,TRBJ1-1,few,CAISEKRGFAFF,TGTGCCATCAGTGAGAAGAGAGGGTTCGCTTTCTTT
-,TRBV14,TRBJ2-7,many,CASSQVTGLAYF,TGTGCCAGCAGCCAAGTAACGGGGCTAGCGTACTTC
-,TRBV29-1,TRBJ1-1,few,CSVEDRPKAFF,TGCAGCGTTGAAGACAGACCTAAGGCTTTCTTT
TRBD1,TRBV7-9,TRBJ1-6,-,CASNSQGFTGERSPLHF,TGTGCCAGCAACTCACAGGGGTTCACCGGGGAGCGCTCACCCCTCCACTTT
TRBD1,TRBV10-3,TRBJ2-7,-,CAIKNPGQGAEQYF,TGTGCCATCAAGAACCCGGGACAGGGGGCCGAGCAGTACTTC
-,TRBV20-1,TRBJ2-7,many,CSAPDIRYEQYF,TGCAGTGCCCCCGACATCCGCTACGAGCAGTACTTC
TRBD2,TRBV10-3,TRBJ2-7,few,CAISVAVGLASYEQYF,TGTGCCATCAGCGTTGCGGTGGGACTAGCGAGCTACGAGCAGTACTTC
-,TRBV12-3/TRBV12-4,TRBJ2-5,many,CASRPQGRGETQYF,TGTGCCAGCAGACCTCAGGGAAGGGGGGAGACCCAGTACTTC
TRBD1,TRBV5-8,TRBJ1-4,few,CASSLGTGLDEKLFF,TGTGCCAGCAGCTTGGGGACAGGCCTTGATGAAAAACTGTTTTTT
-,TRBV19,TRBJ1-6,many,CASSTGLNSPLHF,TGTGCCAGTAGTACAGGTCTTAATTCACCCCTCCACTTT